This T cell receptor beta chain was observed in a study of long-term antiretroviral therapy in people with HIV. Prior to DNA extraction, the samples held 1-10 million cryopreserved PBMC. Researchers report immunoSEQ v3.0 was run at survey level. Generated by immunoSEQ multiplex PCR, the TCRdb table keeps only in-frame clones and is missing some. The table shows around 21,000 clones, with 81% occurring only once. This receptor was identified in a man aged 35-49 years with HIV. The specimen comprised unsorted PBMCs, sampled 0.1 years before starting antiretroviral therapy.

CDR3 bases: TGTGCCAGCAGTTTATTGTCGGACGGATATCAGCCCCAGCATTTT. Protein sequence: CASSLLSDGYQPQHF. The rearrangement links TRBV27 to TRBJ1-5; D not resolved. Germline CDR1 reads MNHEY; CDR2 reads SMNVEV (reference sequence). The CDR3 extends over 15 amino acids. V was cut by 1 base and J by 5 bases, with 12 bases left in between.